What follows are 10 T cell receptor beta chains derived from one specimen sequenced in a study of response to subunit inactivated influenza vaccine. TCRdb reanalysed the RT-PCR reads using MiXCR and keeps one entry per CDR3 protein. The table shows roughly 630,000 distinct CDR3 sequences, with around 13% occurring only once. The source material was PBMCs from blood, sampled less than 15 days before vaccination. These receptors came from a man aged 45-65 years who received an inactivated influenza vaccine.

This sequence joins TRBV11-2 and TRBJ2-3, with a tentative D call TRBD2 (7 bases). V was clipped by 1 base and J by 4 bases, with 12 bases between them. Germline CDR1 SGHAT, CDR2 FQNNGV. This CDR3 comprises 15 residues. This chain's CDR3 is CASSLVWGGADTQYF. The DNA of the CDR3 is TGTGCCAGCAGCTTAGTGTGGGGGGGCGCAGATACGCAGTATTTT. Supplemented by reference TRBV11-2 and TRBJ2-3, the full variable domain reads EAGVAQSPRYKIIEKRQSVAFWCNPISGHATLYWYQQILGQGPKLLIQFQNNGVVDDSQLPKDRFSAERLKGVDSTLKIQPAKLEDSAVYLCASSLVWGGADTQYFGPGTRLTVL.

This clonotype has at least ten counts. The CDR3 loop is CASSLRGSNTEAFF. The CDR3 DNA is TGTGCCAGCAGTTTAAGGGGGTCGAACACTGAAGCTTTCTTT. V usage is TRBV28 and J usage is TRBJ1-1, with D possibly matching TRBD1 (6 bases). The CDR3 contains 14 residues. Trimming took off 2 bases at V and 1 base at J, with 8 bases between the two ends. The V gene's germline CDR1 is MDHEN and CDR2 SYDVKM.

The chain employs TRBV20-1 and TRBJ1-2; TRBD1 matches at 8 bases. CDR1 and CDR2 (germline): DFQATT, SNEGSKA (reference sequence). The CDR3 sequence is 14 residues long. V was clipped by 3 bases and J by 5 bases; unmatched bases: 8. The CDR3 spells CSARRDRGGYGYTF. As DNA, the CDR3 is TGCAGTGCTAGGCGTGACAGGGGTGGATATGGCTACACCTTC.

V and J are TRBV7-9 and TRBJ1-2; D call uncertain. There are 12 residues in the CDR3. V lost 8 bases and J lost 4, with 11 bases in between. Germline V lookup: CDR1 SEHNR, CDR2 FQNEAQ (reference sequence). CDR3 DNA: TGTGCCAGCGCATTTGGTGTCTATGGCTACACCTTC. This sequence encodes CASAFGVYGYTF.

The genes are TRBV12-3 or TRBV12-4 and TRBJ2-7; 8 bases agree with TRBD1. J was trimmed by 2 bases and V by 4 bases; bases with no gene match: 13. CDR3 length equals 17 residues. Here the CDR3 reads CASSSGTGGPKPYEQYF. The CDR3, as DNA: TGTGCCAGCAGTTCCGGGACAGGAGGTCCCAAGCCCTACGAGCAGTACTTC.

This clonotype was seen a few times. The CDR3 coding sequence is TGTGCCAGCCACAGGGCGCAAGGGTCACCCCTCCACTTT. It is translated as CASHRAQGSPLHF. This rearrangement joins TRBV6-6 to TRBJ1-6, with D possibly matching TRBD1 (6 bases). V was shortened by 8 bases and J by 10 bases, with 15 bases between the two germline ends. The germline V gene has CDR1 MNHNY and CDR2 SVGAGI (reference sequence). The CDR3 has 13 residues.

This rearrangement joins TRBV6-4 to TRBJ2-3; 15 bases match TRBD2. Germline assignment: CDR1 MRHNA and CDR2 SNTAGT. The CDR3 length is 19 residues. The trim removed 6 bases at V and 1 base at J, leaving 11 bases unmatched. This CDR3 is CASSDPGLAGGRGTDTQYF. In DNA, the CDR3 is TGTGCCAGCAGCGACCCGGGACTAGCGGGGGGCAGGGGCACAGATACGCAGTATTTT.

This clonotype was picked up a small number of times. The V and J genes are TRBV7-9 and TRBJ2-1; weak D call: TRBD1 (5 bases). The CDR3 length is 16 residues. Germline CDR1 SEHNR, CDR2 FQNEAQ (reference sequence). Trimming cost V 3 bases and J 0 bases, with 12 bases left between them. The CDR3 sequence: CASSLEGAVSYNEQFF. DNA of the CDR3: TGTGCCAGCAGCTTGGAAGGGGCAGTCTCCTACAATGAGCAGTTCTTC.

This sequence joins TRBV6-2 or TRBV6-3 and TRBJ2-3, with 9 nucleotides matching TRBD2. Germline trimming cut 2 bases from V and 2 bases from J; bases unmatched to any gene: 2. CDR1 is MNHEY and CDR2 is SVGEGT in the germline V gene. The CDR3 contains 15 residues. DNA of the CDR3: TGTGCCAGCAGTTACGCGGGAGGGGACACAGATACGCAGTATTTT. Translated, it gives CASSYAGGDTDTQYF.

This clonotype has at least ten counts. The V call is TRBV3-1, the J call TRBJ2-7; D might be TRBD2 (6 bases). This CDR3 is built from 16 residues. V was clipped by 0 bases and J by 2 bases, with 14 bases between them. Germline-derived CDR1 and CDR2 are LGHDT and YNNKEL (reference sequence). The CDR3 DNA sequence: TGTGCCAGCAGCCAAGATTTAGGGACTGGGGCCTACGAGCAGTACTTC. The encoded protein is CASSQDLGTGAYEQYF.